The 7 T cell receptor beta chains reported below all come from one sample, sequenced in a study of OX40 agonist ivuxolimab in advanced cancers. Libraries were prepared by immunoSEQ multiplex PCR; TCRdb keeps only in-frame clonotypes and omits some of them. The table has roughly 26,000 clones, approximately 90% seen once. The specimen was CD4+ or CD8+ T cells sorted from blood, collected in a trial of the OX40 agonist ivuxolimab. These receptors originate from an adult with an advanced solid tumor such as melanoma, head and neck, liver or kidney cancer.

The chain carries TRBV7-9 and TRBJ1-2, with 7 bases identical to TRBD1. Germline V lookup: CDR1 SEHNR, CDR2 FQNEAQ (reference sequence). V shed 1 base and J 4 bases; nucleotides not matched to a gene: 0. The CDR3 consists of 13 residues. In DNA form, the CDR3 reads TGTGCCAGCAGCTTAGGGGACAGCTATGGCTACACCTTC. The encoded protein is CASSLGDSYGYTF.

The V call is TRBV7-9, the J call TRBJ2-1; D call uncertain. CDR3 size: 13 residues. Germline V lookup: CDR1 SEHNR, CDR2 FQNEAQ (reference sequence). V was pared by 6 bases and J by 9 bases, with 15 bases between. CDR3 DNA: TGTGCCAGCAGTAACCCCTTGGGTTTTGAGCAGTTCTTC. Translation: CASSNPLGFEQFF.

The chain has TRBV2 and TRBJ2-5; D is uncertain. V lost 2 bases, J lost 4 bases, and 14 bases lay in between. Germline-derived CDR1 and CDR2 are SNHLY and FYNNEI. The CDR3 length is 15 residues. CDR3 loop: CASSESPSKGETQYF. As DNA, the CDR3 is TGTGCCAGCAGTGAATCCCCTAGTAAGGGAGAGACCCAGTACTTC.

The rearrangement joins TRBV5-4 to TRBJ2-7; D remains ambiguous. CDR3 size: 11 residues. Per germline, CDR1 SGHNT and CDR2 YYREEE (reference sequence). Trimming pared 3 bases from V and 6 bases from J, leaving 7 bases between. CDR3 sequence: CASSSPGEQYF. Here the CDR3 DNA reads TGTGCCAGCAGCTCCCCCGGCGAGCAGTACTTC. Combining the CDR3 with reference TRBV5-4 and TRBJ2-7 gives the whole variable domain ETGVTQSPTHLIKTRGQQVTLRCSSQSGHNTVSWYQQALGQGPQFIFQYYREEENGRGNFPPRFSGLQFPNYSSELNVNALELDDSALYLCASSSPGEQYFGPGTRLTVT.

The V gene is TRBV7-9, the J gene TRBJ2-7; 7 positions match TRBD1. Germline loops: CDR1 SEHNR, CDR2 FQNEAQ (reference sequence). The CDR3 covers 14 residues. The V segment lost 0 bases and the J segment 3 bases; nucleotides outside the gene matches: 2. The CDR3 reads CASSLAAGGYEQYF. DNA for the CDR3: TGTGCCAGCAGCTTAGCGGCAGGGGGCTACGAGCAGTACTTC.

The CDR3 spells CASSSQDSNQPQHF. In DNA form, the CDR3 reads TGTGCCAGCAGTAGCCAGGATAGCAATCAGCCCCAGCATTTT. The chain links TRBV6-9 to TRBJ1-5; D is unclear. Trimming shortened V by 5 bases and J by 0 bases, and 8 bases separated the two germline ends. CDR3 size: 14 residues. CDR1 MNHGY and CDR2 SVAAGI come from the germline V gene.

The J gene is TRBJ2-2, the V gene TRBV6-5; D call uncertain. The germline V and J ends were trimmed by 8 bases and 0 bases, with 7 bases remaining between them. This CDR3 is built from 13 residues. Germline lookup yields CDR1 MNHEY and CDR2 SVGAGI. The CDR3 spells CASERANTGELFF. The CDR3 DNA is TGTGCCAGCGAAAGAGCGAACACCGGGGAGCTGTTTTTT.